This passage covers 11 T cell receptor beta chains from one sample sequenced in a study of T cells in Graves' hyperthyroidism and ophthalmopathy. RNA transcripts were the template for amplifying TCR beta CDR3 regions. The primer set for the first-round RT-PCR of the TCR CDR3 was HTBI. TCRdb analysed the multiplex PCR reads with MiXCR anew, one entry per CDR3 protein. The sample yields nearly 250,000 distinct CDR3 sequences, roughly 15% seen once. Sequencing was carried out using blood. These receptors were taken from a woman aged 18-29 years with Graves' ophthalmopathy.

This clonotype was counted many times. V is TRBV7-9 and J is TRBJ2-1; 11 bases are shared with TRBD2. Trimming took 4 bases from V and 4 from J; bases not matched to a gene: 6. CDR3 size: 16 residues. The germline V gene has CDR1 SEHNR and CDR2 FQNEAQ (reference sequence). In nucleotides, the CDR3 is TGTGCCAGCAGCTCGGATACTAGCGGGGGTTACAATGAGCAGTTCTTC. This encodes CASSSDTSGGYNEQFF.

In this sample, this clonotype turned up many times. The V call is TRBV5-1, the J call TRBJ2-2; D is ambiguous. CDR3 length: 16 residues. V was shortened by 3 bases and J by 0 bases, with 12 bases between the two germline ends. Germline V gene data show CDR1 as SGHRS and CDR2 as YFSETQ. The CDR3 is CASSSSPSANTGELFF. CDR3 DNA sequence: TGCGCCAGCAGCTCCTCGCCCTCCGCGAACACCGGGGAGCTGTTTTTT.

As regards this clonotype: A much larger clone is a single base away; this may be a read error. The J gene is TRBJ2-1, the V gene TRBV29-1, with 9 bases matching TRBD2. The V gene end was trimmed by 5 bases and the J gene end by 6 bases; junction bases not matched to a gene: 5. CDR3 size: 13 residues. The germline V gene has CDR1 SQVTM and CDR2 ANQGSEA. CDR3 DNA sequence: TGCAGCGTTTGCCTAGCGGGAAGCAATGAGCAGTTCTTC. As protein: CSVCLAGSNEQFF.

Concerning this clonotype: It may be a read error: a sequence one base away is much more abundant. The CDR3 region is CASLGINTGELFF. CDR3 in DNA: TGTGCCAGCCTGGGGATAAACACCGGGGAGCTGTTTTTT. V usage is TRBV28 and J usage is TRBJ2-2, with D hard to call. The CDR3 is made up of 13 amino acids. V was cut by 8 bases and J by 2 bases, with 9 bases left in between. Germline values: CDR1 MDHEN, CDR2 SYDVKM.

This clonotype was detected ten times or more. The CDR3 DNA is TGTGCCAGCAGCTTAGAATTCAACTCTGGAAACACCATATATTTT. The encoded protein is CASSLEFNSGNTIYF. V usage is TRBV7-9 and J usage is TRBJ1-3, with unresolved D. The germline V gene has CDR1 SEHNR and CDR2 FQNEAQ (reference sequence). CDR3 length: 15 residues. Trimming cost V 1 base and J 0 bases, with 7 bases left between them.

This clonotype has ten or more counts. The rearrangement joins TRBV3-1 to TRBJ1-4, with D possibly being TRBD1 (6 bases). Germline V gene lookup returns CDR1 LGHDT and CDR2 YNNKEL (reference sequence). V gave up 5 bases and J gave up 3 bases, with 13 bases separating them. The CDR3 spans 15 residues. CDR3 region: CASSTTGLANEKLFF. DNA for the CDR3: TGTGCCAGCAGCACGACAGGACTAGCTAATGAAAAACTGTTTTTT. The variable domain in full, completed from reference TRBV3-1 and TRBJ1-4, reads DTAVSQTPKYLVTQMGNDKSIKCEQNLGHDTMYWYKQDSKKFLKIMFSYNNKELIINETVPNRFSPKSPDKAHLNLHINSLELGDSAVYFCASSTTGLANEKLFFGSGTQLSVL.

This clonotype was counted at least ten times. CDR3 in amino acids: CASSDQASGNNEQFF. The DNA of the CDR3 is TGTGCCAGCAGTGATCAGGCTAGCGGAAACAATGAGCAGTTCTTC. The chain employs TRBV2 and TRBJ2-1; 7 nucleotides line up with TRBD2. CDR1 is SNHLY, CDR2 FYNNEI, per germline. There are 15 residues in the CDR3. V lost 3 bases, J lost 5 bases, and 7 bases stayed unmatched. Filled out from reference TRBV2 and TRBJ2-1, the complete variable domain reads EPEVTQTPSHQVTQMGQEVILRCVPISNHLYFYWYRQILGQKVEFLVSFYNNEISEKSEIFDDQFSVERPDGSNFTLKIRSTKLEDSAMYFCASSDQASGNNEQFFGPGTRLTVL.

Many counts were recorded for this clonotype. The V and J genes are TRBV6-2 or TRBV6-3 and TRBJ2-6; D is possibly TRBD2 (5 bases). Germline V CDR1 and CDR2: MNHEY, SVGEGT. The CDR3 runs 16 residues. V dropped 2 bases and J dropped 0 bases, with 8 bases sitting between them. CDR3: CASSYPGFSGANVLTF. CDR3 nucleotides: TGTGCCAGCAGTTACCCGGGATTCTCTGGGGCCAACGTCCTGACTTTC.

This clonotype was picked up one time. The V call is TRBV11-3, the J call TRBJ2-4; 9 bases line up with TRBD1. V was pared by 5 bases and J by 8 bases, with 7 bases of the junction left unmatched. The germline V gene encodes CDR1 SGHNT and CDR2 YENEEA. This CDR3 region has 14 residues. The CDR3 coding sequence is TGTGCCAGCAGCGCAACAGGGGGCGCGGACATTCAGTACTTC. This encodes CASSATGGADIQYF. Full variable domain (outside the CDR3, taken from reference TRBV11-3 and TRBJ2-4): EAGVVQSPRYKIIEKKQPVAFWCNPISGHNTLYWYLQNLGQGPELLIRYENEEAVDDSQLPKDRFSAERLKGVDSTLKIQPAELGDSAVYLCASSATGGADIQYFGAGTRLSVL.

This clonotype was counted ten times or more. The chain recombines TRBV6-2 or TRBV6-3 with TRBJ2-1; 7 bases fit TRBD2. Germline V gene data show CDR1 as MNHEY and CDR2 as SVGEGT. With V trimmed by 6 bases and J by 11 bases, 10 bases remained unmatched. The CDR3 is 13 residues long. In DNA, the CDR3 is TGTGCCAGCAGCCAAGAGGTGGGAGGGAAGCAGTTCTTC. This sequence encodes CASSQEVGGKQFF.

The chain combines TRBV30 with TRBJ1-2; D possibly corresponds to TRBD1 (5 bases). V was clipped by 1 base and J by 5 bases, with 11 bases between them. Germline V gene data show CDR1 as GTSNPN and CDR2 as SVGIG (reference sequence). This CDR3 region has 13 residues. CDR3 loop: CAWSGGADYGYTF. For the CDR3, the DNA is TGTGCCTGGAGTGGAGGGGCAGATTATGGCTACACCTTC.